Listed below are T cell receptor beta chains from one sample, sequenced in a study of blood T cells in healthy people across ages. TCRdb reprocessed the 5' RACE reads with MiXCR, giving one entry per CDR3 protein. The table shows about 720,000 distinct CDR3 sequences, with roughly 25% occurring only once. The data also belong to a second study, concerning T cells of mothers and their children.

Sequencing was performed on blood. All receptors come from a boy aged 10-17 years in good health. Both conserved end residues are trimmed from each CDR3. The size of a clone is reported for some rows only, either as once, few or many, or as a class for expanded clones.

TRBJ2-4	TRBV4-2	NA	ASSQDWRGGNIQY
TRBJ1-1	TRBV29-1	few	SVETGKWNTEAI
TRBJ2-7	TRBV28	NA	ASTETASSYEQY
TRBJ1-4	TRBV4-1	NA	ASSHPWVGNLF
TRBJ1-4	TRBV20-1	few	SARVWGSTNEKLF
TRBJ2-3	TRBV5-1	NA	ASSLEADAQY
TRBJ2-7	TRBV7-2	NA	ASSDGLAGAHEQY
NA	TRBV29-1	NA	SVEGRLDRRNEQF
TRBJ2-7	TRBV5-1	NA	ASSFGRGFLDEQY
TRBJ2-7	TRBV6-5	NA	ASRPGQKTYEQY
TRBJ2-7	TRBV20-1	few	SARAPVWDRASYEQY
TRBJ2-6	TRBV23-1	NA	ASYPGANVLT
TRBJ1-2	TRBV12-3/TRBV12-4	NA	ASSSRTGRGYT
TRBJ1-5	TRBV7-2	few	ASSLSAGDQPQH
NA	TRBV5-4	NA	ASVDRTVYEQY
TRBJ2-5	TRBV6-1	NA	ASSEDRGRETQY
TRBJ1-1	TRBV4-3	few	ASSQDPTGMNTEAF
TRBJ2-2	TRBV2	NA	ASSASRVGGELF
TRBJ2-1	TRBV5-6	NA	ASSDFRTDYNEQF
TRBJ2-7	TRBV4-1	NA	ASSSPGHPYEQY
TRBJ2-4	TRBV20-1	NA	SAPLEGLAKNIQY
TRBJ2-3	TRBV3-1	NA	ASSQGIRGGTDTQY
TRBJ2-5	TRBV29-1	NA	SVEGSGKRETQY
TRBJ2-7	TRBV20-1	few	SAPAGFDEQY
TRBJ1-2	TRBV3-1	NA	ASSQAGTGYT
TRBJ2-4	TRBV6-2/TRBV6-3	NA	ASSYGQGLIQY
TRBJ1-4	TRBV7-9	NA	ASSFRESQKLF
TRBJ2-2	TRBV6-5	few	ASSYGFSGERGSGELF
TRBJ1-1	TRBV29-1	few	SVAGTGGGTEAF
TRBJ2-5	TRBV7-9	few	ASSLSTPGGRETQY
NA	TRBV20-1	NA	SAPGTGGTRDRYEQY
TRBJ2-1	TRBV24-1	NA	ATSDLSRNGNEQF
NA	TRBV20-1	few	SAREGTGGLYEQY
TRBJ1-2	TRBV7-2	NA	ASSDRTVGYT
TRBJ2-1	TRBV7-2	few	ASSSNGGTGGLEQF
TRBJ2-7	TRBV15	NA	ATSSPGTGGGHYEQY
TRBJ2-1	TRBV18	NA	ASSPFSDRGVTDEQF
TRBJ2-3	TRBV11-2	many	AAKRALARDTQY
TRBJ2-7	TRBV7-9	NA	ASSSARGAYEQY
TRBJ2-1	TRBV6-2/TRBV6-3	NA	ASSSIAGGPGEQF
TRBJ2-5	TRBV28	many	ASGETQY
TRBJ2-3	TRBV11-2	NA	ASSFSSGGQLSQY